Listed below are T cell receptor beta chains from one sample, sequenced in a study of response to subunit inactivated influenza vaccine. MiXCR was run by TCRdb on the RT-PCR reads, yielding one entry per CDR3 protein. This sample has roughly 160,000 distinct CDR3 sequences, with approximately 10% found just once. The starting material was non-naive T cells sorted from PBMCs, obtained roughly 48 days after vaccination. Receptors originate from a man over 45 who received an inactivated influenza vaccine. The CDR3 runs from the conserved cysteine through the conserved F or W. A D gene is named only where the DNA matches it firmly. Size is omitted from some rows. Given values are once, few, many or a class for expanded clones.

CDR3 DNA	CDR3 protein	D gene	clone size	V gene	J gene
TGCAGTGCTAAGACAGGGAATGTAGATACGCAGTATTTT	CSAKTGNVDTQYF	TRBD1	NA	TRBV20-1	TRBJ2-3
TGTGCCAGCAGTATCAGCGGACACCAAGAGACCCAGTACTTC	CASSISGHQETQYF	NA	few	TRBV12-3/TRBV12-4	TRBJ2-5
TGTGCCAGCAGCATTCCGGCTCCACTCACCTACGAGCAGTACTTC	CASSIPAPLTYEQYF	NA	many	TRBV9	TRBJ2-7
TGTGCCAGCAGGTGGGGGACTAGCGGCCCCTACGAGCAGTACTTC	CASRWGTSGPYEQYF	TRBD2	NA	TRBV6-2/TRBV6-3	TRBJ2-7
TGCGCCAGCAGCCAAATATTGTTTCGGACAGATGAAGCTTTCTTT	CASSQILFRTDEAFF	NA	few	TRBV4-1	TRBJ1-1
TGTGCCAGCAGTGAAGGGACAGTCACAGATACGCAGTATTTT	CASSEGTVTDTQYF	TRBD1	many	TRBV25-1	TRBJ2-3
TGTGCCAGCAGTTTACGGGGGATCCACGAGCAGTACTTC	CASSLRGIHEQYF	NA	few	TRBV12-3/TRBV12-4	TRBJ2-7
TGTGCCAGCAGTTTGGGTTTAGGGCAGTTCTTC	CASSLGLGQFF	NA	NA	TRBV12-3/TRBV12-4	TRBJ2-1
TGTGCCAGCAGTTTGTCTTCGACCTATGGCTACACCTTC	CASSLSSTYGYTF	NA	NA	TRBV12-3/TRBV12-4	TRBJ1-2
TGTGCCACCAGCAGAGGCGGTAGCAACACCGGGGAGCTGTTTTTT	CATSRGGSNTGELFF	NA	few	TRBV15	TRBJ2-2
TGTGCCAGCAGCCTGACCCCGGCGGCCAGCTCCTACAATGAGCAGTTCTTC	CASSLTPAASSYNEQFF	NA	many	TRBV5-6	TRBJ2-1
TGCGCCAGCAGCCAAGTCACGGGGGCGACGGAGCAGTATTTT	CASSQVTGATEQYF	NA	NA	TRBV4-3	TRBJ2-3
TGTGCCAGCGGCTTATCCCGGACTAGCGGCTTCTACAATGAGCAGTTCTTC	CASGLSRTSGFYNEQFF	TRBD2	NA	TRBV11-2	TRBJ2-1
TGTGCCAGCAGCCAACGGGACGGGGGGAGCTCCTACGAGCAGTACTTC	CASSQRDGGSSYEQYF	TRBD2	NA	TRBV14	TRBJ2-7
TGTGCCAGCAGTTGGACAGGGGCCCCCCAAGAGACCCAGTACTTC	CASSWTGAPQETQYF	TRBD1	NA	TRBV6-5	TRBJ2-5
TGTGCCAGCAGCCAAGTTCGGCCGTCCGACCTTTATAATTCACCCCTCCACTTT	CASSQVRPSDLYNSPLHF	NA	many	TRBV4-2	TRBJ1-6
TGTGCCAGCAGCGTAGGAGTCGGCGAACGGTATCGGGGAAACACCATATATTTT	CASSVGVGERYRGNTIYF	NA	many	TRBV9	TRBJ1-3
TGTGCCAGCAGCTCCCCCGGCAGTCTCGAGCAGTACTTC	CASSSPGSLEQYF	NA	few	TRBV7-2	TRBJ2-7
TGCGCCAGCAGCCTCCAGGACAGGGGGCGTCAGCCCCAGCATTTT	CASSLQDRGRQPQHF	TRBD1	NA	TRBV4-1	TRBJ1-5
TGTGCCAGCAGCCAGACTAGCGTTACGGCCGGGGAGCTGTTTTTT	CASSQTSVTAGELFF	TRBD2	NA	TRBV3-1	TRBJ2-2
TGTGCCAGCAGCAAGGCCCGGGACAATCGGGCAGAGACCCAGTACTTC	CASSKARDNRAETQYF	NA	NA	TRBV7-2	TRBJ2-5
TGTGCCAGCGGCAATCCGGGACTTCAAGAGACCCAGTACTTC	CASGNPGLQETQYF	NA	NA	TRBV7-2	TRBJ2-5
TGCGCCAGCAGCTTGGAACAACCGGTTAGAGATACGCAGTATTTT	CASSLEQPVRDTQYF	NA	many	TRBV5-1	TRBJ2-3
TGTGCCAGCAGCCCAACGGGACAGGGCGCAACTAATGAAAAACTGTTTTTT	CASSPTGQGATNEKLFF	TRBD1	few	TRBV4-2	TRBJ1-4
TGTGCCAGCAGCTTAGTAGGGCAGAAAAGAGAGACCCAGTACTTC	CASSLVGQKRETQYF	NA	few	TRBV11-2	TRBJ2-5
TGTGCCAGCAGTTACGGTCTGGGAACAAGCTCCTACAATGAGCAGTTCTTC	CASSYGLGTSSYNEQFF	NA	NA	TRBV6-2/TRBV6-3	TRBJ2-1
TGTGCCAGCAGTTCAACCGGACAGGACAACTATCAGCCCCAGCATTTT	CASSSTGQDNYQPQHF	TRBD1	NA	TRBV28	TRBJ1-5
TGTGCCAGCAGTTACTCGGACATCGGAAATACTGAAGCTTTCTTT	CASSYSDIGNTEAFF	NA	NA	TRBV6-2/TRBV6-3	TRBJ1-1
TGTGCCAGCAGTGTCACAGGGGGCTACACTGAAGCTTTCTTT	CASSVTGGYTEAFF	TRBD1	NA	TRBV2	TRBJ1-1
TGTGCCAGCAGGGCCGGGGCAGTAAACTATGGCTACACCTTC	CASRAGAVNYGYTF	NA	NA	TRBV2	TRBJ1-2
TGTGCCAGCAGCACCCTAAATCAGCCCCAGCATTTT	CASSTLNQPQHF	NA	many	TRBV7-9	TRBJ1-5
TGTGCCAGCAGCTTGGCCGGGACAAGGCATGAGCAGTTCTTC	CASSLAGTRHEQFF	NA	many	TRBV7-2	TRBJ2-1
TGTGCCAGCAGTACAGGGGGAGGCACCGGGGAGCTGTTTTTT	CASSTGGGTGELFF	TRBD1	NA	TRBV6-2/TRBV6-3	TRBJ2-2
TGCAGTGCTAGAGATTCTTTTGGACTAGCCAAAAACATTCAGTACTTC	CSARDSFGLAKNIQYF	NA	few	TRBV20-1	TRBJ2-4
TGTGCCAGCAGCGCCTCATATGGAAACACCATATATTTT	CASSASYGNTIYF	NA	few	TRBV7-9	TRBJ1-3
TGCGCCAGCAGCTTGGAAACAGAGGTTGGTGAGCAGTTCTTC	CASSLETEVGEQFF	NA	many	TRBV5-1	TRBJ2-1
TGCAGTGCTATTAGTCTAGCGGGGGTGGATGAGCAGTTCTTC	CSAISLAGVDEQFF	TRBD2	NA	TRBV20-1	TRBJ2-1
TGCGCCAGCAGCCACGCAGGGACGTCCTACGAGCAGTACTTC	CASSHAGTSYEQYF	NA	NA	TRBV5-1	TRBJ2-7
TGTGCCAGCAGCCAAGACCCTAGGACGAAGACCCAGTACTTC	CASSQDPRTKTQYF	NA	many	TRBV3-1	TRBJ2-5
TGTGCCAGCAGCCTGCAGTACAATGAGCAGTTCTTC	CASSLQYNEQFF	NA	many	TRBV5-6	TRBJ2-1
TGTGCTATGACGGGGCCTTCAAGCTCCTACGAGCAGTACTTC	CAMTGPSSSYEQYF	NA	NA	TRBV2	TRBJ2-7
TGTGCCAGCAGCCAAGATTGGTCAGATACGCAGTATTTT	CASSQDWSDTQYF	NA	NA	TRBV4-2	TRBJ2-3
TGCAGTGCCAGGGTTGTGGGACAGGTGGAAGGTGAGCAGTTCTTC	CSARVVGQVEGEQFF	TRBD1	NA	TRBV20-1	TRBJ2-1
TGTGCCAGCAGCGTAACACCTGACCAAGAGACCCAGTACTTC	CASSVTPDQETQYF	NA	few	TRBV7-8	TRBJ2-5
TGTGCCAGCAGCTTGGGCACAGCTGGTGAAAAACTGTTTTTT	CASSLGTAGEKLFF	NA	few	TRBV7-6	TRBJ1-4
TGTGCCAGCAGCCCGGGACAGGCCTACACAGATACGCAGTATTTT	CASSPGQAYTDTQYF	TRBD1	many	TRBV7-2	TRBJ2-3
TGTGCCAGCAGCTACCCCCAGGGGGTGACCTACGAGCAGTACTTC	CASSYPQGVTYEQYF	TRBD1	few	TRBV28	TRBJ2-7
TGTGCCAGCAGTTTAATCCGGCAGAGCTACGAGCAGTACTTC	CASSLIRQSYEQYF	NA	many	TRBV28	TRBJ2-7
TGCAGCGCCTACCGGGGGTGGCCGCCCCAGCATTTT	CSAYRGWPPQHF	NA	few	TRBV20-1	TRBJ1-5
TGTGCCAGCAGCTTCTTGACCCGCCAGGCCCAGTACTTC	CASSFLTRQAQYF	NA	few	TRBV5-5	TRBJ2-5
TGTGCCAGCAGCTTTACAGGGCCATCGACCTCTCTTAACAATGAGCAGTTCTTC	CASSFTGPSTSLNNEQFF	NA	few	TRBV5-6	TRBJ2-1
TGTGCCACTTCCGGGAGGGGGTCCTACGAGCAGTACTTC	CATSGRGSYEQYF	TRBD2	few	TRBV25-1	TRBJ2-7
TGTGCCAGCAGCCGACAGGTTTTTGAAAAACTGTTTTTT	CASSRQVFEKLFF	NA	few	TRBV6-1	TRBJ1-4
TGCGCCAGCAGCCAGAGGACAGGCGGACTCTACGAGCAGTACTTC	CASSQRTGGLYEQYF	TRBD1	few	TRBV4-3	TRBJ2-7
TGTGCCAGCACCCAAGGGAACAGGGGTTACTACAATGAGCAGTTCTTC	CASTQGNRGYYNEQFF	TRBD1	few	TRBV3-1	TRBJ2-1
TGCAGTGCTCCTTCGGGCCGGAGGAAGGGGACCCAGTACTTC	CSAPSGRRKGTQYF	NA	NA	TRBV20-1	TRBJ2-5
TGTGCCAGCAGTCGATCAGACACTGAAGCTTTCTTT	CASSRSDTEAFF	NA	NA	TRBV7-9	TRBJ1-1
TGTGCCAGCAGCCCCAGTCCCGGGACTAGCGGGAGGGGCACAGATACGCAGTATTTT	CASSPSPGTSGRGTDTQYF	TRBD2	NA	TRBV7-6	TRBJ2-3
TGTGCCAGCAGCTCCCTTCGGCTAGCGGACTACGAGCAGTACTTC	CASSSLRLADYEQYF	TRBD2	many	TRBV7-4	TRBJ2-7
TGCGCCAGCAGTCCGATTTCCGGGACTAGCGGGCATGAGCAGTTCTTC	CASSPISGTSGHEQFF	TRBD2	NA	TRBV5-1	TRBJ2-1